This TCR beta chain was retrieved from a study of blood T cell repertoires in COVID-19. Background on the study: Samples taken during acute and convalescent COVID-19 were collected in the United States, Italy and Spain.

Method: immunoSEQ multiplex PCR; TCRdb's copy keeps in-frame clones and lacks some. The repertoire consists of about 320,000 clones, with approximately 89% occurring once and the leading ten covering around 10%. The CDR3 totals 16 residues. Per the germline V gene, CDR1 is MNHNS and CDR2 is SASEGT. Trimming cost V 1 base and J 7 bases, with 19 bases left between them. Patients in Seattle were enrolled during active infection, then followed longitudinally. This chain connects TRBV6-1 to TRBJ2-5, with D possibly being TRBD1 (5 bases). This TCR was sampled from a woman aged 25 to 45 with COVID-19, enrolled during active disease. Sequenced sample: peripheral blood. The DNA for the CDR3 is TGTGCCAGCAGTGAAGTGACAGAAACACCAAGAGCGACCCAGTACTTC. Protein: CASSEVTETPRATQYF.